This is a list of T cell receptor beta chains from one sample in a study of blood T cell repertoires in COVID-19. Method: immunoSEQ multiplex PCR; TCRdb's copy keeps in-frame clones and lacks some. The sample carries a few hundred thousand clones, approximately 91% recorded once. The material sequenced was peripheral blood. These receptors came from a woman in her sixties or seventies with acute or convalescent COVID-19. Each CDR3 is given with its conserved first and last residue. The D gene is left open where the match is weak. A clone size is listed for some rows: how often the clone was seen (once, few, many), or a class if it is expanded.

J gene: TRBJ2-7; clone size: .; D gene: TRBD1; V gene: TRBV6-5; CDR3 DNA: TGTGCCAGCAGCGGGGACAGGGGGCCCGAGCAGTACTTC; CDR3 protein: CASSGDRGPEQYF
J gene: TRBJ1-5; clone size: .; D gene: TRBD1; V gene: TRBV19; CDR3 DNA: TGTGCCAGTAGTCTAAACCAAGGACAGGGGGCTTTCAATCAGCCCCAGCATTTT; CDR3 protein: CASSLNQGQGAFNQPQHF
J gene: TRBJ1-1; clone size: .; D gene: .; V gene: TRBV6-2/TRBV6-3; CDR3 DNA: TGTGCCAGCAGTTACGCACAGATGAACACTGAAGCTTTCTTT; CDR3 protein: CASSYAQMNTEAFF
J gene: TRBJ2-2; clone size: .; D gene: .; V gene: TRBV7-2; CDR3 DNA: TGTGCCAGCAGAGGGGGATTATGGAGCGCCGGGGAGCTGTTTTTT; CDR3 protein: CASRGGLWSAGELFF
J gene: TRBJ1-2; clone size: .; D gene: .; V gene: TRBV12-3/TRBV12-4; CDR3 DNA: TGTGCCAGCAGCGCCGGACAGTCCTATGGCTACACCTTC; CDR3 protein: CASSAGQSYGYTF
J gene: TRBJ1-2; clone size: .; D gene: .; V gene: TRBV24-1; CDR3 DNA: TGTGCCACCAGTGATTTCAAGGGAAGGGGAAATAACTATGGCTACACCTTC; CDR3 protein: CATSDFKGRGNNYGYTF
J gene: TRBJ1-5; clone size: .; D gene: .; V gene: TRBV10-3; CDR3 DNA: TGTGCCATCAGTGAGGCAGGCAATCAGCCCCAGCATTTT; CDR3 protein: CAISEAGNQPQHF
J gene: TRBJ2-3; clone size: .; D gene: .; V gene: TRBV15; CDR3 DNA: TGTGCCACCAGCAGAGTGAGCGGAGCGGGCACAGATACGCAGTATTTT; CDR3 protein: CATSRVSGAGTDTQYF
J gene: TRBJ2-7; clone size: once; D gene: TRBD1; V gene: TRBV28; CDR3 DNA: TGTGCCAGCAGTCCTCCACGGACAGGAATTTACGAGCAGTACTTC; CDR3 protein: CASSPPRTGIYEQYF
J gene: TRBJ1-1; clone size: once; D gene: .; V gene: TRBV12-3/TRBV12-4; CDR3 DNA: TGTGCCAGCAGCCCGGACAGAATCGGTGAAGCTTTCTTT; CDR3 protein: CASSPDRIGEAFF
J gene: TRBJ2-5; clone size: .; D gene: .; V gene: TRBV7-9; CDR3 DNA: TGTGCCAGCAGCCGGACAGAAGAGACCCAGTACTTC; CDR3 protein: CASSRTEETQYF
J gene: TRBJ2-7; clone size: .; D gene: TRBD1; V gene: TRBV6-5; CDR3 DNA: TGTGCCAGCAGGGACAGGGCCCTTATCTACGAGCAGTACTTC; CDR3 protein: CASRDRALIYEQYF
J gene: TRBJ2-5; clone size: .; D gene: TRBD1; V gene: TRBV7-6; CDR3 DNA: TGTGCCAGCAGCGTTCCGGGACAGGGGCAAGAGACCCAGTACTTC; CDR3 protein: CASSVPGQGQETQYF
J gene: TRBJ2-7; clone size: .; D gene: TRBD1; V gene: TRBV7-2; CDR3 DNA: TGTGCCAGCAGCCACCGGGACAGGGAGGCCTACGAGCAGTACTTC; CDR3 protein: CASSHRDREAYEQYF
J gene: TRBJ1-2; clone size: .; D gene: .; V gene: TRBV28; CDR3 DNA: TGTGCCAGCAGTTTATTCGGGGGCTATGGCTACACCTTC; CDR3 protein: CASSLFGGYGYTF
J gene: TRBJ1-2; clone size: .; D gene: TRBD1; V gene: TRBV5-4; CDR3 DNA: TGTGCCAGCAGCCAGACAGGACAGGGGGGGTATGGCTACACCTTC; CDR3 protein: CASSQTGQGGYGYTF
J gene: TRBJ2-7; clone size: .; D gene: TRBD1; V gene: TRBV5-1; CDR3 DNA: TGCGCCAGCAGCTGGACGGACAGGGGTTTTGACGAGCAGTACTTC; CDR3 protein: CASSWTDRGFDEQYF
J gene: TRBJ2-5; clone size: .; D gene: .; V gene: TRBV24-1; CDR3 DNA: TGTGCCACCAGTGATCCCCTCGGGGAGACCCAGTACTTC; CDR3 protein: CATSDPLGETQYF
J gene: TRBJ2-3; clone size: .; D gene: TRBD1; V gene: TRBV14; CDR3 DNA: TGTGCCAGCAGCCTCACAGGGGAACTCACAGATACGCAGTATTTT; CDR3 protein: CASSLTGELTDTQYF
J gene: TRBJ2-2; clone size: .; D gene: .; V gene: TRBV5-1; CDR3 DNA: TGCGCCAGCAGCCAGCAGGGGAGGGTCGGCACCGGGGAGCTGTTTTTT; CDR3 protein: CASSQQGRVGTGELFF
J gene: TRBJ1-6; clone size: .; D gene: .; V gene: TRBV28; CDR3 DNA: TGTGCCAGCAGACCAGGGAATAATTCACCCCTCCACTTT; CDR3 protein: CASRPGNNSPLHF
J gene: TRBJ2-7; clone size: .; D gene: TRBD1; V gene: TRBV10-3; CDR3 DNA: TGTGCCATCAGTGGTTCACGGGACAGCTCCTACGAGCAGTACTTC; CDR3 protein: CAISGSRDSSYEQYF
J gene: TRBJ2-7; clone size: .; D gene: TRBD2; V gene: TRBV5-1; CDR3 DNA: TGCGCCAGCAGCTACTCGGGACTAGCGGATCCCTCCTACGAGCAGTACTTC; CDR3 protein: CASSYSGLADPSYEQYF
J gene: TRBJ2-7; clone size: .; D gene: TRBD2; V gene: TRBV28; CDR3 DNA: TGTGCCAGCAGTTTAGGGGGACTAGCGGTCTACGAGCAGTACTTC; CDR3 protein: CASSLGGLAVYEQYF
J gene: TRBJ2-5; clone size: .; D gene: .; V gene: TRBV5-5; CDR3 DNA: TGTGCCAGCAGCCCGCCAGGGGAGACCCAGTACTTC; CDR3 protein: CASSPPGETQYF
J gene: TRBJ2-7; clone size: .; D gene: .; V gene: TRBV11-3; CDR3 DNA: TGTGCCAGCAGCTTGGGGGGACCAAGCTCCTACGAGCAGTACTTC; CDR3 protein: CASSLGGPSSYEQYF
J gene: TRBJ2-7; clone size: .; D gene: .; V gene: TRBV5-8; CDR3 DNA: TGTGCCAGCAGCTTGGCCGGGAGCTACGAGCAGTACTTC; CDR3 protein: CASSLAGSYEQYF
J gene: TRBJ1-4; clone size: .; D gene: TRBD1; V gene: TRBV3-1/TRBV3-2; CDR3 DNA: TGTGCCAGCAGCCCCGGGACAGGGTCTGAAAAACTGTTTTTT; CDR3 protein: CASSPGTGSEKLFF
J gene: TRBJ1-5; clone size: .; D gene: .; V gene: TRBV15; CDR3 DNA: TGTGCCACCAGCAGAGACGGGGGGCGCGATCAGCCCCAGCATTTT; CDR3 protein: CATSRDGGRDQPQHF
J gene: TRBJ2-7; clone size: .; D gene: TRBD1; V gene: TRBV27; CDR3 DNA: TGTGCCAGCAGTTTAGGGACAGGGGGGACCTACGAGCAGTACTTC; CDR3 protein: CASSLGTGGTYEQYF
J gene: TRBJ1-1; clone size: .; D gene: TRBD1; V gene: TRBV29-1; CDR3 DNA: TGCAGCGTTCGGACAGGGACGAACACTGAAGCTTTCTTT; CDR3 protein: CSVRTGTNTEAFF
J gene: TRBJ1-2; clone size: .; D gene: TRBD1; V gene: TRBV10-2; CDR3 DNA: TGCGCCAGCAGGGAAGACAGGGGAAGGTTTGGCTACACCTTC; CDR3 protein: CASREDRGRFGYTF
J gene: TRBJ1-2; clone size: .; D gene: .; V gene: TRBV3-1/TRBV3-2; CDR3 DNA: TGTGCCAGCAGCCAGGACCAGGGGCGCTACACCTTC; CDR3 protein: CASSQDQGRYTF
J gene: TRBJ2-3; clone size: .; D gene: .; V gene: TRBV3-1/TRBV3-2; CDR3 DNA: TGTGCCAGCAGCCAAGATCCCGTCACAGATACGCAGTATTTT; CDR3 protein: CASSQDPVTDTQYF
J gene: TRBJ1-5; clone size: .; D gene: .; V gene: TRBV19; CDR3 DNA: TGTGCCAGTAGTATCGGGGGATTAGATCAGCCCCAGCATTTT; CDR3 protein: CASSIGGLDQPQHF
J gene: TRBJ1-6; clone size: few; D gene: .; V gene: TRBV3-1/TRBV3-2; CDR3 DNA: TGTGCCAGCAGCCAAGGGACGGGGTTTGGATATAATTCACCCCTCCACTTT; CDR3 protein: CASSQGTGFGYNSPLHF
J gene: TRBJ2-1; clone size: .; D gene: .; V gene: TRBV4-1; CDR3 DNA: TGCGCCAGCAGCCAAGTTAATAGCGGCACGTACAATGAGCAGTTCTTC; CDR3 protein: CASSQVNSGTYNEQFF
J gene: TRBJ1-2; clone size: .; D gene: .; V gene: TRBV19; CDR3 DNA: TGTGCCAGTAGTATTCGGGTTGACTACACCTTC; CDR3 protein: CASSIRVDYTF
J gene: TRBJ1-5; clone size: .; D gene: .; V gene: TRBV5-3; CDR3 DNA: TGTGCCAGAAGCCTGACAGGATTTAGTGATCAGCCCCAGCATTTT; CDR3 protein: CARSLTGFSDQPQHF
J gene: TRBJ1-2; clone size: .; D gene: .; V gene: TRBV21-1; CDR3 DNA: TGTGCCAGCAGCATAAGGACAGCTAACTATGGCTACACCTTC; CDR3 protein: CASSIRTANYGYTF
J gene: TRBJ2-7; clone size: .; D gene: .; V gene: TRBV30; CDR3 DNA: TGTGCCTGGACGGGAACCTACGAGCAGTACTTC; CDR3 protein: CAWTGTYEQYF
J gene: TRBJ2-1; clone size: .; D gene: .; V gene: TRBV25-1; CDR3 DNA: TGTGCCAGCAGCGGTGGAGACAGTCCATACAATGAGCAGTTCTTC; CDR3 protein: CASSGGDSPYNEQFF
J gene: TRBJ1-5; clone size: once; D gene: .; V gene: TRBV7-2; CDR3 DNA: TGTGCCAGCAGTCCCCACCAGGGTAAGAATCAGCCCCAGCATTTT; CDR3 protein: CASSPHQGKNQPQHF
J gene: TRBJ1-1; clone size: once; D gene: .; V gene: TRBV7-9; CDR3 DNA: TGTGCCAGCAGCCCAGTAGGGGCGGACACTGAAGCTTTCTTT; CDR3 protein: CASSPVGADTEAFF
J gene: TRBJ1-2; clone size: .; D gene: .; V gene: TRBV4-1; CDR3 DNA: TGCGCCAGCAGCCAAGATAGTAACGAACCCGGGGTCTATGGCTACACCTTC; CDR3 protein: CASSQDSNEPGVYGYTF
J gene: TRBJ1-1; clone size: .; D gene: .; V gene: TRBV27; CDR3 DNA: TGTGCCAGCAGTTCGGGGTTACTTTTTATGAACACTGAAGCTTTCTTT; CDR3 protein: CASSSGLLFMNTEAFF
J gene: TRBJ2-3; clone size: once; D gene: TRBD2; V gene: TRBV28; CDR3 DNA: TGTGCCAGCACTAGCGGTGGGGCAGATACGCAGTATTTT; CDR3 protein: CASTSGGADTQYF
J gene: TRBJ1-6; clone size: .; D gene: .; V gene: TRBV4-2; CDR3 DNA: TGTGCCAGCAGCCAGGGGGGTAATTCACCCCTCCACTTT; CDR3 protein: CASSQGGNSPLHF
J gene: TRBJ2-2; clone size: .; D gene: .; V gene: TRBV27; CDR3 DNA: TGTGCCAGCAGTCCAAGGGGTCCAAACACCGGGGAGCTGTTTTTT; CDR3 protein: CASSPRGPNTGELFF
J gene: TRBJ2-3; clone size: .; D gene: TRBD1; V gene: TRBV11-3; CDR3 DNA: TGTGCCAGCAGCTTAGGACAGGGGGTCCCCACAGATACGCAGTATTTT; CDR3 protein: CASSLGQGVPTDTQYF
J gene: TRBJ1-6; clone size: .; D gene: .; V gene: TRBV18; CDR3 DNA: TGTGCCAGCTCACGAGCTTCGACAGCCTATAATTCACCCCTCCACTTT; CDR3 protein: CASSRASTAYNSPLHF
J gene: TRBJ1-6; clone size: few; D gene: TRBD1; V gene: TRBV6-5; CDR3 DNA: TGTGCCAGCACCAGACAGGGGGATAATTCACCCCTCCACTTT; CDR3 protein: CASTRQGDNSPLHF